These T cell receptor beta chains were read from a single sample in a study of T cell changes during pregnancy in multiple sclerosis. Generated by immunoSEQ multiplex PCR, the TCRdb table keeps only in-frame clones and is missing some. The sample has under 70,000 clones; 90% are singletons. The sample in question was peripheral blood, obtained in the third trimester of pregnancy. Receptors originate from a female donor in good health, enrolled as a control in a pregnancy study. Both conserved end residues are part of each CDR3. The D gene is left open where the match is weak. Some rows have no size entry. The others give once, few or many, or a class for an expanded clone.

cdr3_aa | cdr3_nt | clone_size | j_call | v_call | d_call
CASSITGITNTEAFF | TGTGCCAGCAGCATTACGGGGATAACGAACACTGAAGCTTTCTTT | - | TRBJ1-1 | TRBV7-2 | -
CASSLVAGAGYNEQFF | TGCGCCAGCAGCTTGGTAGCGGGAGCGGGGTACAATGAGCAGTTCTTC | - | TRBJ2-1 | TRBV5-1 | TRBD2
CAWRGQATNYGYTF | TGTGCCTGGAGAGGACAAGCTACTAACTATGGCTACACCTTC | - | TRBJ1-2 | TRBV30 | -
CASSSWTGTGGRPYEQYF | TGTGCCAGCAGCTCGTGGACCGGGACAGGGGGACGACCTTACGAGCAGTACTTC | - | TRBJ2-7 | TRBV7-8 | TRBD1
CASSEGTSGYNEQFF | TGTGCCAGCAGTGAAGGGACTAGCGGATACAATGAGCAGTTCTTC | - | TRBJ2-1 | TRBV25-1 | TRBD2
CASSLGGNEKLFF | TGTGCCAGCAGCTTAGGAGGAAACGAAAAACTGTTTTTT | - | TRBJ1-4 | TRBV11-3 | -
CASSPGQGSYEQYF | TGCGCCAGCAGTCCGGGACAGGGCTCCTACGAGCAGTACTTC | once | TRBJ2-7 | TRBV5-1 | TRBD1
CASSSDSGRHYNEQFF | TGTGCCAGCAGTTCAGACAGCGGGAGACACTACAATGAGCAGTTCTTC | - | TRBJ2-1 | TRBV6-5 | TRBD2
CASSPTSGSVDEQFF | TGTGCCAGCAGTCCGACTAGCGGGAGCGTCGATGAGCAGTTCTTC | - | TRBJ2-1 | TRBV6-4 | TRBD2
CASSLIGENYGYTF | TGTGCCAGCAGCTTGATTGGGGAGAACTATGGCTACACCTTC | - | TRBJ1-2 | TRBV6-5 | -
CASSFGRAWGYTF | TGTGCCAGCAGTTTTGGGAGGGCTTGGGGCTACACCTTC | - | TRBJ1-2 | TRBV27 | -
CASSPRKAGAFNEQFF | TGTGCCAGCAGCCCCCGTAAAGCGGGGGCCTTCAATGAGCAGTTCTTC | - | TRBJ2-1 | TRBV11-2 | TRBD2
CASSHRASGNTIYF | TGTGCCAGCAGCCACAGGGCCTCTGGAAACACCATATATTTT | - | TRBJ1-3 | TRBV5-6 | -
CASSHTGTSGSNEQFF | TGCGCCAGCAGCCACACCGGGACTAGCGGGAGTAATGAGCAGTTCTTC | - | TRBJ2-1 | TRBV4-1 | TRBD2
CASSLRASGSVATDTQYF | TGTGCCAGCAGCTTAAGGGCTAGCGGGAGTGTCGCTACAGATACGCAGTATTTT | - | TRBJ2-3 | TRBV7-8 | TRBD2
CASSRGQGRSYNEQFF | TGCGCCAGCAGCCGAGGACAGGGAAGGTCCTACAATGAGCAGTTCTTC | - | TRBJ2-1 | TRBV4-3 | TRBD1
CASSEPVSTDTQYF | TGCGCCAGCAGCGAGCCGGTTAGCACAGATACGCAGTATTTT | - | TRBJ2-3 | TRBV5-1 | -
CSVGGDLLGEQYF | TGCAGCGTTGGGGGGGACCTTTTAGGGGAGCAGTACTTC | - | TRBJ2-7 | TRBV29-1 | -
CASSLGTGLKETQYF | TGCGCCAGCAGCTTGGGCACAGGATTAAAAGAGACCCAGTACTTC | - | TRBJ2-5 | TRBV5-1 | -
CASSPGLASGTQYF | TGTGCCAGCAGCCCCGGACTAGCTTCGGGGACCCAGTACTTC | once | TRBJ2-5 | TRBV7-2 | TRBD2
CASSLRTSSYNEQFF | TGTGCCAGCAGTTTAAGGACAAGCTCCTACAATGAGCAGTTCTTC | - | TRBJ2-1 | TRBV27 | -
CAIRGDSPETQYF | TGTGCCATCAGGGGGGACAGTCCAGAGACCCAGTACTTC | - | TRBJ2-5 | TRBV10-3 | TRBD1
CASSKTWAF | TGTGCCAGCAGCAAGACCTGGGCTTTT | - | TRBJ2-3 | TRBV21-1 | -
CASSQVTGGNTEAFF | TGCGCCAGCAGCCAGGTTACAGGGGGCAACACTGAAGCTTTCTTT | - | TRBJ1-1 | TRBV4-3 | TRBD1
CASRQRGATYNEQFF | TGTGCCAGCAGACAGCGGGGGGCAACCTACAATGAGCAGTTCTTC | - | TRBJ2-1 | TRBV6-6 | TRBD2
CASSWWTVDYGYTF | TGTGCCAGCAGCTGGTGGACAGTAGACTATGGCTACACCTTC | - | TRBJ1-2 | TRBV5-5 | -
CASGLYISGGTETQYF | TGTGCTAGTGGTTTGTACATTAGCGGGGGCACGGAGACCCAGTACTTC | once | TRBJ2-5 | TRBV12-5 | TRBD2
CASSAGGNLYTEAFF | TGTGCCAGTAGTGCAGGGGGAAACCTTTACACTGAAGCTTTCTTT | - | TRBJ1-1 | TRBV19 | TRBD1
CASSLDGQVYTGELFF | TGTGCCAGCAGCTTAGATGGACAGGTCTACACCGGGGAGCTGTTTTTT | - | TRBJ2-2 | TRBV7-2 | TRBD1
CASSLPGQGFEKLFF | TGTGCCAGCAGCTTACCGGGACAGGGATTTGAAAAACTGTTTTTT | - | TRBJ1-4 | TRBV7-8 | TRBD1
CASSPELGHEQFF | TGTGCCAGTAGTCCGGAGTTGGGGCATGAGCAGTTCTTC | - | TRBJ2-1 | TRBV19 | -
CASSPHRDEDNEQFF | TGTGCCAGCAGCCCCCACAGGGATGAGGACAATGAGCAGTTCTTC | - | TRBJ2-1 | TRBV9 | -
CASSQDGPGMSEAFF | TGCGCCAGCAGCCAAGATGGCCCGGGAATGAGTGAAGCTTTCTTT | - | TRBJ1-1 | TRBV4-3 | -
CASRGRDEQYF | TGTGCCAGCAGAGGCAGGGACGAGCAGTACTTC | - | TRBJ2-7 | TRBV2 | -
CASTSRGEIYNEQFF | TGTGCCAGCACCTCCCGCGGGGAGATCTACAATGAGCAGTTCTTC | - | TRBJ2-1 | TRBV5-4 | -
CASSPTGPNSPLHF | TGTGCCAGCAGTCCAACAGGGCCGAATTCACCCCTCCACTTT | few | TRBJ1-6 | TRBV5-4 | -
CASSLGRGKRDIGGTDTQYF | TGTGCCAGCAGCTTGGGTAGGGGGAAACGGGATATAGGAGGTACAGATACGCAGTATTTT | - | TRBJ2-3 | TRBV5-4 | -
CASSSSSAGYNEQFF | TGTGCCAGCAGCTCATCTAGCGCGGGGTACAATGAGCAGTTCTTC | - | TRBJ2-1 | TRBV11-2 | -
CASGPDRVDNQPQHF | TGTGCTAGTGGACCGGACAGGGTCGACAATCAGCCCCAGCATTTT | - | TRBJ1-5 | TRBV12-5 | TRBD1
CASSEPGGAGNTIYF | TGTGCCAGCAGTGAACCCGGCGGGGCTGGAAACACCATATATTTT | - | TRBJ1-3 | TRBV6-1 | -
CASSETITDTQYF | TGTGCCAGCAGTGAAACTATCACAGATACGCAGTATTTT | - | TRBJ2-3 | TRBV2 | -
CSACLAGGFGYTF | TGCAGCGCCTGTTTGGCAGGGGGCTTTGGCTACACCTTC | - | TRBJ1-2 | TRBV29-1 | TRBD1
CASSAPGLARIDTQYF | TGTGCCAGCAGCGCCCCGGGACTAGCGAGAATAGATACGCAGTATTTT | - | TRBJ2-3 | TRBV9 | TRBD2
CASSVGLAGGEETQYF | TGTGCCAGCAGCGTAGGGCTAGCGGGGGGTGAGGAGACCCAGTACTTC | - | TRBJ2-5 | TRBV9 | TRBD2
CASSGQISNQPQHF | TGTGCCAGCAGTGGACAGATTAGCAATCAGCCCCAGCATTTT | - | TRBJ1-5 | TRBV2 | -
CAWSVKGAGQPQHF | TGTGCCTGGAGTGTAAAGGGGGCAGGGCAGCCCCAGCATTTT | - | TRBJ1-5 | TRBV30 | TRBD1
CASSDGQELQETQYF | TGTGCCAGCAGCGACGGACAGGAGCTACAAGAGACCCAGTACTTC | - | TRBJ2-5 | TRBV11-3 | TRBD1
CASNQAGSRYNEQFF | TGCGCCAGCAACCAAGCCGGGTCCCGCTACAATGAGCAGTTCTTC | - | TRBJ2-1 | TRBV10-2 | -
CASSRGRAYNEQFF | TGTGCCAGCTCACGCGGCCGGGCCTACAATGAGCAGTTCTTC | - | TRBJ2-1 | TRBV27 | -
CASSSTGQNQHF | TGTGCCAGCAGCTCTACCGGACAGAACCAGCATTTT | - | TRBJ1-5 | TRBV5-6 | -
CASRGEGEGTEAFF | TGCGCCAGCAGGGGCGAGGGGGAGGGCACTGAAGCTTTCTTT | few | TRBJ1-1 | TRBV5-1 | -